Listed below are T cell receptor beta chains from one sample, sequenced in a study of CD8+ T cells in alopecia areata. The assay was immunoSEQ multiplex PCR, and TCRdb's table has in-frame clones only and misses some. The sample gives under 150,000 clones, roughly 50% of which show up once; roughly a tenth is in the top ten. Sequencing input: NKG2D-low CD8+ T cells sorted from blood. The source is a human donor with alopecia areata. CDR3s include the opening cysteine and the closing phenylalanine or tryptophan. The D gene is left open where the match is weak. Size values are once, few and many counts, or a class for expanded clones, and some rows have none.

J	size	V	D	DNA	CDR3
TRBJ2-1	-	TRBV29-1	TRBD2	TGCAGCGTTGAAACCAGCGGGAGTTATAATGAGCAGTTCTTC	CSVETSGSYNEQFF
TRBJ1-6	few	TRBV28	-	TGTGCCAGCACCCACCGGCTGACTAATTCACCCCTCCACTTT	CASTHRLTNSPLHF
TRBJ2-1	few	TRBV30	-	TGTGCCTGGGCCGGACAGGGGCGATCTAGCGGGGTTTGGTATGAGCAGTTCTTC	CAWAGQGRSSGVWYEQFF
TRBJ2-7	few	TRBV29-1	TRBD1	TGCAGCGTCGAATCCGCGGGCAAGGACAGGCCCCACGAGCAGTACTTC	CSVESAGKDRPHEQYF
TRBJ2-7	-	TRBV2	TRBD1	TGTGCCAGTTACCGGGACAGCTTCTACGAGCAGTACTTC	CASYRDSFYEQYF
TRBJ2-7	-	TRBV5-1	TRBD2	TGCGCCAGCAGCATTAGCGGGACCAACGAGCAGTACTTC	CASSISGTNEQYF
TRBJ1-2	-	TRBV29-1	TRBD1	TGCAGCGTTTCGGGACAGTACTATGGCTACACCTTC	CSVSGQYYGYTF
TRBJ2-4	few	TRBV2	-	TGTGCCAGCAGCTCCCCCAGCGGAGGGGCCAAAAACATTCAGTACTTC	CASSSPSGGAKNIQYF
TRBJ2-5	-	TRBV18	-	TGTGCCAGCTCACCGACTACGGGACACCCGGGAGAGACCCAGTACTTC	CASSPTTGHPGETQYF
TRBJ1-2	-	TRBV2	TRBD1	TGTGCCAGCACGGACAGGGGGACTGGCTACACCTTC	CASTDRGTGYTF
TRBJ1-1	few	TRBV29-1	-	TGCAGCGTTGCGGGGGAGGCTGAAGCTTTCTTT	CSVAGEAEAFF
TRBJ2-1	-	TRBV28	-	TGTGCCAGCAGTTTCGGCGGGACATGGGGTTTCTTC	CASSFGGTWGFF
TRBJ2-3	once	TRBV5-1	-	TGCGCCAGCGCAGGAAGGAATACGCAGTATTTT	CASAGRNTQYF
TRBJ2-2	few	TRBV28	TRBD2	TGTGCCAGCAGTCTCCGGGAGGGGATGGCCGGGGAGCTGTTTTTT	CASSLREGMAGELFF
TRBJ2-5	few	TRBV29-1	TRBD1	TGCAGCGTTGAAAGGGGGACAGCCCAAGAGACCCAGTACTTC	CSVERGTAQETQYF
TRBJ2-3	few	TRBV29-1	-	TGCAGCGTTAACCCCAAGGGATCGATGAGAGATACGCAGTATTTT	CSVNPKGSMRDTQYF
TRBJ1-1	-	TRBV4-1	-	TGCGCCAGCAGCCCCGGGTCTCGGGCTGAAGCTTTCTTT	CASSPGSRAEAFF
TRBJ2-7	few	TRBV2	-	TGTGCCAGCAGTTGGCTGGTAGGCAACGAGCAGTACTTC	CASSWLVGNEQYF
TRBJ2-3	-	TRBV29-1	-	TGCAGCGTTGTGGGGGCAGATACGCAGTATTTT	CSVVGADTQYF
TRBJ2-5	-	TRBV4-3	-	TGCGCCAGCAGCCAAGTTGCGGGTCCGGAGACCCAGTACTTC	CASSQVAGPETQYF
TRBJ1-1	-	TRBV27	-	TGTGCCAGCAGCTTAATCGCGGATAACACTGAAGCTTTCTTT	CASSLIADNTEAFF
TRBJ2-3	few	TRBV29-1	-	TGCAGCGTTGAAGGCACAGATACGCAGTATTTT	CSVEGTDTQYF
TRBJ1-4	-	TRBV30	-	TGTGCCTGGAGTGATGGGTACAATGAAAAACTGTTTTTT	CAWSDGYNEKLFF
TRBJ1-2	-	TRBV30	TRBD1	TGTGCCTGGAGATCCCGGGACAGGGAGTTTAACTATGGCTACACCTTC	CAWRSRDREFNYGYTF
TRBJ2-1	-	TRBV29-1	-	TGCAGCGCCCCGGGAGACAGGACCTACAATGAGCAGTTCTTC	CSAPGDRTYNEQFF
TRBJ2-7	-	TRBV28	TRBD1	TGTGCCAGCAGTCCCGGGACAGGAGGCTACGAGCAGTACTTC	CASSPGTGGYEQYF
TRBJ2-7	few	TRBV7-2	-	TGTGCCAGCAGCTTATGGAGGGACGAGCAGTACTTC	CASSLWRDEQYF
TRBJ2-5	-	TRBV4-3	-	TGCGCCAGCAGCCGCTCAGACGGACCTCAAGAGACCCAGTACTTC	CASSRSDGPQETQYF